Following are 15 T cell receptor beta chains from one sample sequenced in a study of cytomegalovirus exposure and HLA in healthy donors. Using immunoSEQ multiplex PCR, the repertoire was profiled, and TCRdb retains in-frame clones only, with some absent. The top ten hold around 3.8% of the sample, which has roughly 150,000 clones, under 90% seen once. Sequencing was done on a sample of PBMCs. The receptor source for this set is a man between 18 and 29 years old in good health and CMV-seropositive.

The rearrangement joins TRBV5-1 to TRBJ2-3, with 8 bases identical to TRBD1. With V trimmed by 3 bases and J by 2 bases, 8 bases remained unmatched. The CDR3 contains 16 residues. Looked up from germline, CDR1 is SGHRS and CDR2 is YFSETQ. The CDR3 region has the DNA TGCGCCAGCAGCTACCTTAGGACAGGGAACACAGATACGCAGTATTTT. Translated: CASSYLRTGNTDTQYF. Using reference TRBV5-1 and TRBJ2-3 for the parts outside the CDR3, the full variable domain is KAGVTQTPRYLIKTRGQQVTLSCSPISGHRSVSWYQQTPGQGLQFLFEYFSETQRNKGNFPGRFSGRQFSNSRSEMNVSTLELGDSALYLCASSYLRTGNTDTQYFGPGTRLTVL.

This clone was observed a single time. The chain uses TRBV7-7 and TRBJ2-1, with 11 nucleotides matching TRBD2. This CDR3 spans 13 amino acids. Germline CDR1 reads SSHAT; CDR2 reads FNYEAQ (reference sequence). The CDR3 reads CALTSGTDNEQFF. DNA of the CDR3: TGTGCTCTGACTAGCGGGACCGACAATGAGCAGTTCTTC.

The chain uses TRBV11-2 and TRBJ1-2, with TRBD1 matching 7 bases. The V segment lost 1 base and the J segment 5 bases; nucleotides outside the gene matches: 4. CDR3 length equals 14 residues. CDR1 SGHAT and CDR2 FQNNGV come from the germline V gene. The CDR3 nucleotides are TGTGCCAGCAGCTTAGGAGGGACAGTTTATGGCTACACCTTC. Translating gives CASSLGGTVYGYTF. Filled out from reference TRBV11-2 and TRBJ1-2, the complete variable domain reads EAGVAQSPRYKIIEKRQSVAFWCNPISGHATLYWYQQILGQGPKLLIQFQNNGVVDDSQLPKDRFSAERLKGVDSTLKIQPAKLEDSAVYLCASSLGGTVYGYTFGSGTRLTVV.

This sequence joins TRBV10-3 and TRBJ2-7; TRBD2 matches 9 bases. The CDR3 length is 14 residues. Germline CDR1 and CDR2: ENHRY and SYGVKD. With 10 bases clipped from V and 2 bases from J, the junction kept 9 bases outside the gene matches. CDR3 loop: CATVAGEGPYEQYF. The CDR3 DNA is TGTGCCACCGTAGCGGGAGAGGGTCCCTACGAGCAGTACTTC.

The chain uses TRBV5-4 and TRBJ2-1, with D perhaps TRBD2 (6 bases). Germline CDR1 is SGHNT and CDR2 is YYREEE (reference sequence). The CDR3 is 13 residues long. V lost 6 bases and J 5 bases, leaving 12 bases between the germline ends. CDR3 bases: TGTGCCAGCAAACCAGGGAGGCACAATGAGCAGTTCTTC. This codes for CASKPGRHNEQFF.

CDR3 residues: CASSLGFEGTSGFGEQFF. The CDR3 DNA sequence: TGTGCCAGCAGCTTAGGATTTGAAGGGACTAGCGGGTTCGGTGAGCAGTTCTTC. V is TRBV11-3 and J is TRBJ2-1, with 12 bases that match TRBD2. Per the germline V gene, CDR1 is SGHNT and CDR2 is YENEEA. The CDR3 is 18 amino acids. V shed 1 base, J shed 9 bases, and the junction held 13 bases outside the gene matches.

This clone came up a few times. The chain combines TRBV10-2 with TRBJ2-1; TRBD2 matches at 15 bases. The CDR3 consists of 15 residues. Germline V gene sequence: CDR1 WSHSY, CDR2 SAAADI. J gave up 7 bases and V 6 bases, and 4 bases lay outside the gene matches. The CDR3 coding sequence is TGCGCCAGCAGCACCGGGACTAGCGGGGGGAATGAGCAGTTCTTC. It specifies CASSTGTSGGNEQFF.

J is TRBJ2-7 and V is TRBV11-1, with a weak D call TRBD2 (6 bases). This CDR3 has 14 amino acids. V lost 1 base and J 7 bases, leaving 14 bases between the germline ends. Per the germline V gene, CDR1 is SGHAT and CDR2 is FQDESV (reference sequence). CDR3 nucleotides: TGTGCCAGCAGCTTAGGGGACTCTTCTGGGGAGCAGTACTTC. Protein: CASSLGDSSGEQYF. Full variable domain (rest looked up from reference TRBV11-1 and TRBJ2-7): EAEVAQSPRYKITEKSQAVAFWCDPISGHATLYWYRQILGQGPELLVQFQDESVVDDSQLPKDRFSAERLKGVDSTLKIQPAELGDSAMYLCASSLGDSSGEQYFGPGTRLTVT.

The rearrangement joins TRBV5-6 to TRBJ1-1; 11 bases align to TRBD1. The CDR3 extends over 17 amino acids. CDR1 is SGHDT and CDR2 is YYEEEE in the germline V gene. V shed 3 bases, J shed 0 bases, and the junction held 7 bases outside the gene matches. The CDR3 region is CASSSSGTGGMNTEAFF. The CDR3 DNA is TGTGCCAGCAGCTCTTCCGGGACAGGGGGGATGAACACTGAAGCTTTCTTT. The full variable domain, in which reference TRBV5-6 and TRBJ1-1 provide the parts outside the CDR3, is DAGVTQSPTHLIKTRGQQVTLRCSPKSGHDTVSWYQQALGQGPQFIFQYYEEEERQRGNFPDRFSGHQFPNYSSELNVNALLLGDSALYLCASSSSGTGGMNTEAFFGQGTRLTVV.

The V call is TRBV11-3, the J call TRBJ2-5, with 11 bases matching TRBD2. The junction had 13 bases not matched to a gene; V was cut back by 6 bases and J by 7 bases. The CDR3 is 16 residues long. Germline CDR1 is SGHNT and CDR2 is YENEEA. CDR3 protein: CASSKVATSGAGTQYF. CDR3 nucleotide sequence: TGTGCCAGCAGTAAAGTTGCGACTAGCGGGGCTGGGACCCAGTACTTC.

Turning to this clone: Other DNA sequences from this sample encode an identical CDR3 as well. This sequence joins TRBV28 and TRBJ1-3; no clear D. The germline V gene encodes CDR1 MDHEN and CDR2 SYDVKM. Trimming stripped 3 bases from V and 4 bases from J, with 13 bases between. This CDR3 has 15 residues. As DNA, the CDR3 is TGTGCCAGCAGTTTCCCATCCGGGTCCGGAAACACCATATATTTT. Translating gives CASSFPSGSGNTIYF.

The CDR3: CASVLAGGVNTGELFF. CDR3 coding DNA: TGTGCCAGTGTACTAGCGGGAGGGGTCAACACCGGGGAGCTGTTTTTT. The V call is TRBV19, the J call TRBJ2-2, with 13 nucleotides matching TRBD2. The CDR3 runs to 16 residues. CDR1 is LNHDA and CDR2 is SQIVND in the germline V gene (reference sequence). Trimming took 8 bases from V and 2 from J; bases not matched to a gene: 5.

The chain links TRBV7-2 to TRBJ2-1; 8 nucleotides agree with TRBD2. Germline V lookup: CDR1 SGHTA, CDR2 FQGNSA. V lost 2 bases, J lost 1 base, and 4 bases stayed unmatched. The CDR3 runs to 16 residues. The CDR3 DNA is TGTGCCAGCAGCTTATCTAGCGGGCATTCCTACAATGAGCAGTTCTTC. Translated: CASSLSSGHSYNEQFF.

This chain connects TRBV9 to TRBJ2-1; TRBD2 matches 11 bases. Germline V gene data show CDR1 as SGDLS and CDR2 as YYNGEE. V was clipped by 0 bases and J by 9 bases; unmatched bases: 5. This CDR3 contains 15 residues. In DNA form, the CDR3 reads TGTGCCAGCAGCGTAGAGGTGACTAGCGGGACTGAGCAGTTCTTC. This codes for CASSVEVTSGTEQFF.

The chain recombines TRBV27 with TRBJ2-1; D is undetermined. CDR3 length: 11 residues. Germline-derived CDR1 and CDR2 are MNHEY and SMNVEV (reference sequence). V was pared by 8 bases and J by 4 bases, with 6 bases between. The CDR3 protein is CASGPYNEQFF. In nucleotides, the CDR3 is TGTGCCAGCGGGCCGTACAATGAGCAGTTCTTC.